The source of this T cell receptor beta chain is a study of cytomegalovirus exposure and HLA in healthy donors. The CDR3 runs to 15 residues. The trim removed 3 bases at V and 6 bases at J, leaving 7 bases unmatched. The germline V gene has CDR1 MDHEN and CDR2 SYDVKM. Amplification used 60 Vbeta primers and 13 Jbeta primers. The protocol was immunoSEQ multiplex PCR, while the TCRdb copy is restricted to in-frame clones and leaves out a portion. Of some 98,000 clones detected, more than 70% appear once; the ten largest clones hold approximately 8%. Sequenced input: PBMCs. This sequence joins TRBV28 and TRBJ2-2; 7 nucleotides line up with TRBD2. This TCR was sampled from a female donor in good health and CMV-seronegative. For the CDR3, the DNA is TGTGCCAGCAGTTTTGGGCGGGGAGGGTCCGGGGAGCTGTTTTTT. Its translation is CASSFGRGGSGELFF.